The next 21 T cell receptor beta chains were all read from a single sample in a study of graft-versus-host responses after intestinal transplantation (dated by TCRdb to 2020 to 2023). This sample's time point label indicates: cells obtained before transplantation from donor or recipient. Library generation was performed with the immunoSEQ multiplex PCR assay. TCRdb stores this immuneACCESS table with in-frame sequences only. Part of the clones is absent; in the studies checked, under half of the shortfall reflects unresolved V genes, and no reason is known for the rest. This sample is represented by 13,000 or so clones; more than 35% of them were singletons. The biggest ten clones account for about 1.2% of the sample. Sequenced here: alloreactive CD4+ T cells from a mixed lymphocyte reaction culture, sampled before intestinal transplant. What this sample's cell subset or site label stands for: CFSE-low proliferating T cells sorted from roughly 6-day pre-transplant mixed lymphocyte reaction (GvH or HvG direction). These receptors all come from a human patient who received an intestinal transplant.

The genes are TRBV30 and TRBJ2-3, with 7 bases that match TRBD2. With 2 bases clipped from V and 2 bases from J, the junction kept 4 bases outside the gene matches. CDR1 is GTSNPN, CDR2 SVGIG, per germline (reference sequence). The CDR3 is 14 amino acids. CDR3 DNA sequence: TGTGCCTGGAGTTACGGACTAGTCACAGATACGCAGTATTTT. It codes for CAWSYGLVTDTQYF. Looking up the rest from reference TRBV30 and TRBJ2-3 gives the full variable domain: SQTIHQWPATLVQPVGSPLSLECTVEGTSNPNLYWYRQAAGRGLQLLFYSVGIGQISSEVPQNLSASRPQDRQFILSSKKLLLSDSGFYLCAWSYGLVTDTQYFGPGTRLTVL.

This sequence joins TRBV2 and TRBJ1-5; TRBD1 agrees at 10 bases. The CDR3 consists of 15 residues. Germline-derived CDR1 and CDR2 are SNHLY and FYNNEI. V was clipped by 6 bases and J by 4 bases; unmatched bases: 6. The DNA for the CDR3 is TGTGCCAGCAGGAGGGACAGGGGAGATAATCAGCCCCAGCATTTT. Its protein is CASRRDRGDNQPQHF.

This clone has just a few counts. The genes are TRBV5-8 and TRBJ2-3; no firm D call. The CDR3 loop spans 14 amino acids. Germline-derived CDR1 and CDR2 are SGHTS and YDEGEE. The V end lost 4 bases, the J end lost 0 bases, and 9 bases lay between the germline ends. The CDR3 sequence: CASSPLRSTDTQYF. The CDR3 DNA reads TGTGCCAGCAGCCCCCTCCGGAGCACAGATACGCAGTATTTT.

The CDR3 sequence is CASSLGQGEGYTF. For the CDR3, the DNA is TGTGCCAGCTCACTAGGACAGGGCGAAGGCTACACCTTC. This chain joins TRBV18 and TRBJ1-2; 8 bases match TRBD1. CDR1 and CDR2 from the germline V gene are KGHSH and LQKENI. This CDR3 spans 13 amino acids. The V segment lost 4 bases and the J segment 8 bases; nucleotides outside the gene matches: 6.

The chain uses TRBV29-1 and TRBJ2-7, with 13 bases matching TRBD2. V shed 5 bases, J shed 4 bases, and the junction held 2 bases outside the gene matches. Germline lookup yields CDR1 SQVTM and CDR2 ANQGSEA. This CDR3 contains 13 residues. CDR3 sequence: CSVTGLAGYEQYF. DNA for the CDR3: TGCAGCGTTACGGGACTAGCGGGGTACGAGCAGTACTTC.

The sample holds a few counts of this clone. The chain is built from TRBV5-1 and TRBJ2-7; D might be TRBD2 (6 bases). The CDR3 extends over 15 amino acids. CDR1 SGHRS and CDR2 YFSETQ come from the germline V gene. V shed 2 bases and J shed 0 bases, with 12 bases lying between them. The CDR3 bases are TGCGCCAGCAGCTTTGGAGGGCCAAACTCCTACGAGCAGTACTTC. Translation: CASSFGGPNSYEQYF.

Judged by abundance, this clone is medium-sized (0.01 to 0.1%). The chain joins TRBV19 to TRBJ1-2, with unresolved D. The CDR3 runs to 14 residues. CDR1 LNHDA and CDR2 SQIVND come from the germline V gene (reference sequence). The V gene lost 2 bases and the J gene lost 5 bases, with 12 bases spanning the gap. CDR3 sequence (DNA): TGTGCCAGTAGTATACCATCGGGAGGATATGGCTACACCTTC. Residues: CASSIPSGGYGYTF.

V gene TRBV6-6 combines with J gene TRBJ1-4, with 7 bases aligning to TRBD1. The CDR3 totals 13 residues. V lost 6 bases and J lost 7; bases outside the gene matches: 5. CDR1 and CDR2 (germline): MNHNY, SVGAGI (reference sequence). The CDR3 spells CASSNRGREKLFF. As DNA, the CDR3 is TGTGCCAGCAGCAACAGGGGACGTGAAAAACTGTTTTTT.

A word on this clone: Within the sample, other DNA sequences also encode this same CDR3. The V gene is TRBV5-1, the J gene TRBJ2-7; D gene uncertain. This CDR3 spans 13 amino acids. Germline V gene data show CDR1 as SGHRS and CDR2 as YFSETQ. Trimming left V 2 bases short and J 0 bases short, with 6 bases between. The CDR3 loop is CASSFRFSYEQYF. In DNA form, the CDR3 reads TGCGCCAGCAGCTTCAGGTTCTCCTACGAGCAGTACTTC.

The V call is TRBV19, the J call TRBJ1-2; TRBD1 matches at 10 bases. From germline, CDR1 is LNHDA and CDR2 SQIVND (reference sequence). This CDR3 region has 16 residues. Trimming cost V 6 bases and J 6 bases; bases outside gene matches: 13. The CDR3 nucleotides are TGTGCCAGTAGGCCTCCTCCGGGACAGGGGACCGATGGCTACACCTTC. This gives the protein CASRPPPGQGTDGYTF.

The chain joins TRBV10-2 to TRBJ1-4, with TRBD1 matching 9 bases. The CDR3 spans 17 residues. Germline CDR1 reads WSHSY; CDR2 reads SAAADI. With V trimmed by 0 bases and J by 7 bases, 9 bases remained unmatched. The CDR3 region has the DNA TGCGCCAGCAGTGAGTCTCAGATGACAGGGGGAATTGAAAAACTGTTTTTT. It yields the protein CASSESQMTGGIEKLFF.

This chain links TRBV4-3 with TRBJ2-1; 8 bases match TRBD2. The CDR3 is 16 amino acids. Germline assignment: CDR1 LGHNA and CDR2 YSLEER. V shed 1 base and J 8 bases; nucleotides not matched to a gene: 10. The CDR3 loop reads CASSQVGGADYYEQFF. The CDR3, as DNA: TGCGCCAGCAGCCAAGTCGGGGGGGCCGATTACTATGAGCAGTTCTTC.

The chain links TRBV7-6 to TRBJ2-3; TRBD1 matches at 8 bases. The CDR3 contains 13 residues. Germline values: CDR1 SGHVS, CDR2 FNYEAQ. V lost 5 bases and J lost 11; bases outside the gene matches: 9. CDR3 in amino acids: CASSPQQGGKQYF. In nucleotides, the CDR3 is TGTGCCAGCAGCCCCCAACAGGGGGGTAAGCAGTATTTT. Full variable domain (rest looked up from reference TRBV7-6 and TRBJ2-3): GAGVSQSPRYKVTKRGQDVALRCDPISGHVSLYWYRQALGQGPEFLTYFNYEAQQDKSGLPNDRFSAERPEGSISTLTIQRTEQRDSAMYRCASSPQQGGKQYFGPGTRLTVL.

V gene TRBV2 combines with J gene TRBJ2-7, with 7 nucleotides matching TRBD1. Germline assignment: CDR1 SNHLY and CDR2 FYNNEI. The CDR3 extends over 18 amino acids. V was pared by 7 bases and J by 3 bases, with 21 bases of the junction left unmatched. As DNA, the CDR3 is TGTGCCAGCAATAGAGATCCCCCGGGACAGCGGACACACTACGAGCAGTACTTC. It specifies CASNRDPPGQRTHYEQYF.

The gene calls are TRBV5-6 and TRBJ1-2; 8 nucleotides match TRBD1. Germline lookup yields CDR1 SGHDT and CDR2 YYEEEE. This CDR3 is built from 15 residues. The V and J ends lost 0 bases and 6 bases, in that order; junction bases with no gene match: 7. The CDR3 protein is CASSLVDREVHGYTF. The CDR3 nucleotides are TGTGCCAGCAGCTTGGTGGACAGGGAGGTCCATGGCTACACCTTC.

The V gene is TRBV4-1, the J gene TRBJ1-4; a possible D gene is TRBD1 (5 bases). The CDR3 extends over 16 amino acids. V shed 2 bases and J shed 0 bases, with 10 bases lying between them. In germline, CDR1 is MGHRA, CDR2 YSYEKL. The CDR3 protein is CASSQQGVATNEKLFF. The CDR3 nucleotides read TGCGCCAGCAGCCAACAAGGGGTGGCAACTAATGAAAAACTGTTTTTT.

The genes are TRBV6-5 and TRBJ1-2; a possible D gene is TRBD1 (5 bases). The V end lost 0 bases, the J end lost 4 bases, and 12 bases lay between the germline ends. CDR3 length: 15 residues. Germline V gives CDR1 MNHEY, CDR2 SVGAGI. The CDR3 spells CASSYSVGPVYGYTF. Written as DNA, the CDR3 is TGTGCCAGCAGTTACTCGGTGGGGCCGGTCTATGGCTACACCTTC.

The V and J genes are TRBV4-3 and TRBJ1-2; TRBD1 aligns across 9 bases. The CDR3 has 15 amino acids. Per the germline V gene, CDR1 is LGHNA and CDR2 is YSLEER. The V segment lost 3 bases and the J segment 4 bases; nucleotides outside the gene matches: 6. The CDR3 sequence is CASSQGMTGGYGYTF. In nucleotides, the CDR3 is TGCGCCAGCAGCCAGGGAATGACAGGGGGCTATGGCTACACCTTC.

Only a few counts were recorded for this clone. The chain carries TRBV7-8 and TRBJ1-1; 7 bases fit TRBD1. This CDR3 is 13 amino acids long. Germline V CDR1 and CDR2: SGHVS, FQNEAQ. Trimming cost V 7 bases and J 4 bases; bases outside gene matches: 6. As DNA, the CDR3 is TGTGCCAGCAACAGGGGTTGGGGCACTGAAGCTTTCTTT. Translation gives CASNRGWGTEAFF. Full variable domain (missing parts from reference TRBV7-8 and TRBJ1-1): GAGVSQSPRYKVAKRGQDVALRCDPISGHVSLFWYQQALGQGPEFLTYFQNEAQLDKSGLPSDRFFAERPEGSVSTLKIQRTQQEDSAVYLCASNRGWGTEAFFGQGTRLTVV.

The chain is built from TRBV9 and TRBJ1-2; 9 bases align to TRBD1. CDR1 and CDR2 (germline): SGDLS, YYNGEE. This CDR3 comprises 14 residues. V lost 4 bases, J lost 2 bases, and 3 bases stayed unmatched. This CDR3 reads CASSPGQGNYGYTF. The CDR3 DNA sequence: TGTGCCAGCAGCCCGGGACAGGGAAACTATGGCTACACCTTC.

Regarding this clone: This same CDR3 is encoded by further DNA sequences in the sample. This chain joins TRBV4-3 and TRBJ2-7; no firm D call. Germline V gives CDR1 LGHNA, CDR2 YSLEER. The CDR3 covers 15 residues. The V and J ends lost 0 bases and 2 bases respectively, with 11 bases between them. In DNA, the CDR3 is TGCGCCAGCAGCCAAGAAGGCAGAGGCCCCTACGAGCAGTACTTC. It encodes CASSQEGRGPYEQYF.